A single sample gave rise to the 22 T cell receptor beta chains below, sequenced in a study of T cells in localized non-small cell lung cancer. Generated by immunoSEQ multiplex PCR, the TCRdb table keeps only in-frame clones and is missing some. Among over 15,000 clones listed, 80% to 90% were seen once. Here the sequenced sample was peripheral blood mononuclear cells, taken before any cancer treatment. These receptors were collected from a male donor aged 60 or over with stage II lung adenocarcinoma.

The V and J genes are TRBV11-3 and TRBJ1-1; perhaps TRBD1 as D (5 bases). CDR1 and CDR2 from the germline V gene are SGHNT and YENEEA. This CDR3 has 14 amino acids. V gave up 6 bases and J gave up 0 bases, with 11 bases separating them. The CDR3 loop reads CASREGPLNTEAFF. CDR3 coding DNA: TGTGCCAGCAGAGAGGGACCGCTGAACACTGAAGCTTTCTTT. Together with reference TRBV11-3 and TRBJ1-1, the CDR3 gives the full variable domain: EAGVVQSPRYKIIEKKQPVAFWCNPISGHNTLYWYLQNLGQGPELLIRYENEEAVDDSQLPKDRFSAERLKGVDSTLKIQPAELGDSAVYLCASREGPLNTEAFFGQGTRLTVV.

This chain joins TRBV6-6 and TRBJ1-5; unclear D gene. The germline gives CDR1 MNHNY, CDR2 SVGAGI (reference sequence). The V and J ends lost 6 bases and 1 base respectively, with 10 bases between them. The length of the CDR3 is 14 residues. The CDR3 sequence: CASREFGSNQPQHF. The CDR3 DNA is TGTGCCAGCAGGGAATTCGGGAGCAATCAGCCCCAGCATTTT.

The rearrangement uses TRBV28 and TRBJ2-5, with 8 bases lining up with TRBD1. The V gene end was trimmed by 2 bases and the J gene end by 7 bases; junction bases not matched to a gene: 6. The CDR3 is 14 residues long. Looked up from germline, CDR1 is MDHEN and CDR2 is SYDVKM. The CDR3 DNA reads TGTGCCAGCAGTTTAACAGGGGGAGTAGGGACCCAGTACTTC. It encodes CASSLTGGVGTQYF.

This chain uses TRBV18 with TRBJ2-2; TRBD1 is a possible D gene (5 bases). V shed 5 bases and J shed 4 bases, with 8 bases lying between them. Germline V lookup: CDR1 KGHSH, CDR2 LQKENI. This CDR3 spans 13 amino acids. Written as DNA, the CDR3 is TGTGCCAGCTCAGACAGTAGCACCGGGGAGCTGTTTTTT. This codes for CASSDSSTGELFF.

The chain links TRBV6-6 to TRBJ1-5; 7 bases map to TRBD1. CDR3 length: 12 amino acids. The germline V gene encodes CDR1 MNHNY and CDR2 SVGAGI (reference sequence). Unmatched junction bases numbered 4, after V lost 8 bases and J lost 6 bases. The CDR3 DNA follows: TGTGCCAGCGGGACAGCGATTCAGCCCCAGCATTTT. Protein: CASGTAIQPQHF.

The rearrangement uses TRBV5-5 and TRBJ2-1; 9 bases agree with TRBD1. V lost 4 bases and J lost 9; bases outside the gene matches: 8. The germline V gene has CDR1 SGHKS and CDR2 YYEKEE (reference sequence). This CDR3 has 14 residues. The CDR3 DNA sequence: TGTGCCAGCAGCCCTAACAGGGGGCTAGGTGAGCAGTTCTTC. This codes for CASSPNRGLGEQFF.

The CDR3 bases are TGTGCCAGTAGTATAGGGGACAATCAGCCCCAGCATTTT. This gives the protein CASSIGDNQPQHF. The chain is built from TRBV19 and TRBJ1-5; the D is unclear. Per the germline V gene, CDR1 is LNHDA and CDR2 is SQIVND (reference sequence). The CDR3 is made up of 13 amino acids. Trimming removed 1 base at V and 3 bases at J, with 4 bases between.

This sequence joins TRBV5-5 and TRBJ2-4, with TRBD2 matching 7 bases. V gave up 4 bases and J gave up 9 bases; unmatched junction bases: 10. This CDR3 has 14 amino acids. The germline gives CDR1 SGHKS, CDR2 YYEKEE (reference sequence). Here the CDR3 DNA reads TGTGCCAGCAGCCGACGGGGGGATTCGAGCATTCAGTACTTC. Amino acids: CASSRRGDSSIQYF. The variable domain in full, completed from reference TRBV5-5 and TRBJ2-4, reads DAGVTQSPTHLIKTRGQQVTLRCSPISGHKSVSWYQQVLGQGPQFIFQYYEKEERGRGNFPDRFSARQFPNYSSELNVNALLLGDSALYLCASSRRGDSSIQYFGAGTRLSVL.

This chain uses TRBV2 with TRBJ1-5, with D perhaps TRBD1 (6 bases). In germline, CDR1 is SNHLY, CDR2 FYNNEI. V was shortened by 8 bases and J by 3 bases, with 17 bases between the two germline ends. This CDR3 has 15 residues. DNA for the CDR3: TGTGCCAGCTTCTCCGACAGGACGAACAATCAGCCCCAGCATTTT. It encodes CASFSDRTNNQPQHF.

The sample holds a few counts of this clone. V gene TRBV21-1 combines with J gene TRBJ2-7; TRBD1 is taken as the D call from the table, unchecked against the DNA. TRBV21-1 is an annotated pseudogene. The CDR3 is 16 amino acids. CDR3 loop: CASSKGPRAATYEQYF. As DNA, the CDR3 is TGTGCCAGCAGCAAAGGCCCCAGGGCTGCCACCTACGAGCAGTACTTC.

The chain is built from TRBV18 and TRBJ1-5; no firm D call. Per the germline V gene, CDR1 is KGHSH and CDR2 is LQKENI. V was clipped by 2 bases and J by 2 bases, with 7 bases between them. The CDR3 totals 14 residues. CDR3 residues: CASSPGFGNQPQHF. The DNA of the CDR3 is TGTGCCAGCTCACCAGGGTTTGGCAATCAGCCCCAGCATTTT.

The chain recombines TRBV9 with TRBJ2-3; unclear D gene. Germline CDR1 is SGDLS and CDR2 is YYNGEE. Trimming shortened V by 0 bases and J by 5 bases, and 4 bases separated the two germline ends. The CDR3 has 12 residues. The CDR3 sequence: CASSVVGDTQYF. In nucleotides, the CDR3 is TGTGCCAGCAGCGTAGTGGGAGATACGCAGTATTTT.

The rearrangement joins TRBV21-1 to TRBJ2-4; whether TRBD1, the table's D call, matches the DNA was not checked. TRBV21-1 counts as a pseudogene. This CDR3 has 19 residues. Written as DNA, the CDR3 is TGTGCCAGCAGCATCCCTCAAGGGCCAGGGGGAAGAGCCAAAAACATTCAGTACTTC. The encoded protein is CASSIPQGPGGRAKNIQYF.

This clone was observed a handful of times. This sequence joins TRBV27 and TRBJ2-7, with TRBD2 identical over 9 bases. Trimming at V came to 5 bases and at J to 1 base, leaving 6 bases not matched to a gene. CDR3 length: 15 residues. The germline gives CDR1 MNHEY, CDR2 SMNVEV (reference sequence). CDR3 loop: CASSPLTSGSYEQYF. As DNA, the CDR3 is TGTGCCAGCAGTCCCCTAACTAGCGGGTCCTACGAGCAGTACTTC.

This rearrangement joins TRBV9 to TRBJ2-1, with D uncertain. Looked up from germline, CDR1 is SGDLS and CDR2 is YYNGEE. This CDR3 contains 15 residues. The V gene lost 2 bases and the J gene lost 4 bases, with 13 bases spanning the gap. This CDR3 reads CASSVTPQLYNEQFF. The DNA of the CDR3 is TGTGCCAGCAGCGTGACCCCTCAACTATACAATGAGCAGTTCTTC.

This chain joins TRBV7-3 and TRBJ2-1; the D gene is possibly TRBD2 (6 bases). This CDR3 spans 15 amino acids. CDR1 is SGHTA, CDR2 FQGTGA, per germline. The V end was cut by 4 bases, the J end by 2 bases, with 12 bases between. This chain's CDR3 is CASSSNGLPYNEQFF. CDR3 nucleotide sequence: TGTGCCAGCAGCTCGAATGGACTACCCTACAATGAGCAGTTCTTC.

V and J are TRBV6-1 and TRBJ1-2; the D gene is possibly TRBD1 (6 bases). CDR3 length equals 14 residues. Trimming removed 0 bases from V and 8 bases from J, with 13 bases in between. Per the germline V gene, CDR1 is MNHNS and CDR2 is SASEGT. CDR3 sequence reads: CASSEAGGAGGYTF. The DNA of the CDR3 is TGTGCCAGCAGTGAAGCTGGGGGCGCTGGGGGCTACACCTTC.

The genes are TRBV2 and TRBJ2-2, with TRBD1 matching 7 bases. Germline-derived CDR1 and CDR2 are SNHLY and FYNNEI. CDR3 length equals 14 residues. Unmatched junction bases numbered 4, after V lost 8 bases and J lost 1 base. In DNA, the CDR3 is TGTGCCAGCGCTTACAGGGGGAACACCGGGGAGCTGTTTTTT. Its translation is CASAYRGNTGELFF. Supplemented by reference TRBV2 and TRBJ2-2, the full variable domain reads EPEVTQTPSHQVTQMGQEVILRCVPISNHLYFYWYRQILGQKVEFLVSFYNNEISEKSEIFDDQFSVERPDGSNFTLKIRSTKLEDSAMYFCASAYRGNTGELFFGEGSRLTVL.

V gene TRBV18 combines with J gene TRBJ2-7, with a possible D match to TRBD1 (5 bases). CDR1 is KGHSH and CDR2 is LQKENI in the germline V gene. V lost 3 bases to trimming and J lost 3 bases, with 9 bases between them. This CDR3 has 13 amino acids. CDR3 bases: TGTGCCAGCTCACCCCTGGACAACTACGAGCAGTACTTC. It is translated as CASSPLDNYEQYF.

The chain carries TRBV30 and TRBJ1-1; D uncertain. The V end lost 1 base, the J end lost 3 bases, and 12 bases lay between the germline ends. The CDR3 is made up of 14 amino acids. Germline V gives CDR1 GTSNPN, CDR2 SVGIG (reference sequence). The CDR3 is CAWSGSQAHTEAFF. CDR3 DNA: TGTGCCTGGAGTGGGAGCCAGGCCCACACTGAAGCTTTCTTT.

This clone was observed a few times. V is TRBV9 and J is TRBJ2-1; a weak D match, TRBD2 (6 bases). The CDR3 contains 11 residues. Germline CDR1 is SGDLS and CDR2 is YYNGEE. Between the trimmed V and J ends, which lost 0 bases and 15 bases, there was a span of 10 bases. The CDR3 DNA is TGTGCCAGCAGCGTAGCGGGAGACCCGTTCTTC. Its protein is CASSVAGDPFF. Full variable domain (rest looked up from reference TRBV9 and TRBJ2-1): DSGVTQTPKHLITATGQRVTLRCSPRSGDLSVYWYQQSLDQGLQFLIQYYNGEERAKGNILERFSAQQFPDLHSELNLSSLELGDSALYFCASSVAGDPFFGPGTRLTVL.

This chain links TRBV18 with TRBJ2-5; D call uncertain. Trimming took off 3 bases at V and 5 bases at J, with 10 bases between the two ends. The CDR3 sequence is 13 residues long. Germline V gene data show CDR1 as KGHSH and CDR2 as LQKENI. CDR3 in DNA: TGTGCCAGCTCACCCCCCACCGCGGAGACCCAGTACTTC. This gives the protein CASSPPTAETQYF.